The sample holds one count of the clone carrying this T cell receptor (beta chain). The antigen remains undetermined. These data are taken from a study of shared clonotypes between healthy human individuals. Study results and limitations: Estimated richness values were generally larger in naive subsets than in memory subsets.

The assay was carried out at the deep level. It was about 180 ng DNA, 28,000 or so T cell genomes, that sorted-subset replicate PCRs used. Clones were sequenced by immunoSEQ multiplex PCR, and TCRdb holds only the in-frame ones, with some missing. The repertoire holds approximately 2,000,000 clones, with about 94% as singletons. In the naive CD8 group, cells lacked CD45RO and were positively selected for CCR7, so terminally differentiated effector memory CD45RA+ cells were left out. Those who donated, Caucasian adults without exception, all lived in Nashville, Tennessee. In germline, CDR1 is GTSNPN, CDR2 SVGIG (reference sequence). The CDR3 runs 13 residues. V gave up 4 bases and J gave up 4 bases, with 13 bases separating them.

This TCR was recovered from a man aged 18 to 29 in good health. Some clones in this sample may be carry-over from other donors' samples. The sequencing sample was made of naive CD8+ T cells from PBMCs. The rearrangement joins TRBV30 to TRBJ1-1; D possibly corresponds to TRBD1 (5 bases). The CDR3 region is CAWMGGDRTEAFF. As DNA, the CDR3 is TGTGCCTGGATGGGAGGGGATCGCACTGAAGCTTTCTTT. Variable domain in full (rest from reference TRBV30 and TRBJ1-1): SQTIHQWPATLVQPVGSPLSLECTVEGTSNPNLYWYRQAAGRGLQLLFYSVGIGQISSEVPQNLSASRPQDRQFILSSKKLLLSDSGFYLCAWMGGDRTEAFFGQGTRLTVV.